Below are 23 T cell receptor beta chains sequenced from a single sample in a study of cytomegalovirus exposure and HLA in healthy donors. The PCR contained 60 Vbeta and 13 Jbeta primers. Profiled with immunoSEQ multiplex PCR; TCRdb holds only in-frame clones, not every one. The data contain more than 140,000 clones, just under 85% of them seen just once; the ten biggest clones take up less than 2%. Input material: PBMCs. Receptors were obtained from a woman in her 40s in good health and CMV-seronegative.

This clone has just one count. This chain uses TRBV28 with TRBJ2-3; 11 bases are shared with TRBD2. CDR3 size: 16 residues. Trimming removed 2 bases from V and 4 bases from J; junction bases left unmatched: 5. Germline V gives CDR1 MDHEN, CDR2 SYDVKM. DNA of the CDR3: TGTGCCAGCAGTTTAACTAGCGGGAGTTTTGCAGATACGCAGTATTTT. This encodes CASSLTSGSFADTQYF.

V usage is TRBV4-1 and J usage is TRBJ2-3, with 14 positions matching TRBD2. Per the germline V gene, CDR1 is MGHRA and CDR2 is YSYEKL. The CDR3 length is 17 residues. The ends lost 4 bases at V and 1 base at J; junction bases unmatched: 4. The DNA for the CDR3 is TGCGCCAGCAGCCTTAGACTAGCGGGAGGGGGCACAGATACGCAGTATTTT. It is translated as CASSLRLAGGGTDTQYF.

J is TRBJ1-2 and V is TRBV28; D not certain. Germline V CDR1 and CDR2: MDHEN, SYDVKM. Trimming stripped 1 base from V and 2 bases from J, with 14 bases between. This CDR3 is 16 amino acids long. The DNA of the CDR3 is TGTGCCAGCAGTTTATCGCGAGGGTGGTCCAACTATGGCTACACCTTC. Translation gives CASSLSRGWSNYGYTF.

The chain is built from TRBV4-1 and TRBJ2-2; TRBD1 is a possible D gene (5 bases). Germline values: CDR1 MGHRA, CDR2 YSYEKL. V lost 0 bases and J lost 6, with 11 bases in between. The CDR3 length is 15 residues. The CDR3 sequence: CASSQEGQFSGELFF. The CDR3 nucleotides are TGCGCCAGCAGCCAAGAGGGGCAGTTCTCCGGGGAGCTGTTTTTT.

The chain recombines TRBV7-6 with TRBJ1-3; D is unclear. CDR1 and CDR2 from the germline V gene are SGHVS and FNYEAQ. Trimming shortened V by 8 bases and J by 6 bases, and 14 bases separated the two germline ends. The CDR3 runs to 13 residues. CDR3 sequence reads: CASEDGISNTIYF. In DNA form, the CDR3 reads TGTGCCAGCGAGGACGGGATTTCAAACACCATATATTTT.

The gene calls are TRBV7-6 and TRBJ1-2, with D hard to call. The CDR3 has 13 residues. The germline V and J ends were trimmed by 0 bases and 8 bases, with 10 bases remaining between them. From germline, CDR1 is SGHVS and CDR2 FNYEAQ. CDR3 nucleotides: TGTGCCAGCAGCTTAGCGGACTTCTGGGGCTACACCTTC. It encodes CASSLADFWGYTF. The full variable domain, in which reference TRBV7-6 and TRBJ1-2 provide the parts outside the CDR3, is GAGVSQSPRYKVTKRGQDVALRCDPISGHVSLYWYRQALGQGPEFLTYFNYEAQQDKSGLPNDRFSAERPEGSISTLTIQRTEQRDSAMYRCASSLADFWGYTFGSGTRLTVV.

J is TRBJ1-2 and V is TRBV14; D unresolved. This CDR3 spans 15 amino acids. Germline V gene sequence: CDR1 SGHDN, CDR2 FVKESK. V was pared by 2 bases and J by 3 bases, with 13 bases between. For the CDR3, the DNA is TGTGCCAGCAGCCAATCCCAAGTCGGGTACTATGGCTACACCTTC. Protein sequence: CASSQSQVGYYGYTF.

This chain connects TRBV30 to TRBJ1-4, with a weak D call TRBD1 (6 bases). Germline loops: CDR1 GTSNPN, CDR2 SVGIG (reference sequence). Trimming cost V 2 bases and J 8 bases, with 12 bases left between them. The CDR3 covers 13 residues. The CDR3 reads CAWSRYRDEKLFF. The CDR3 DNA follows: TGTGCCTGGAGTCGCTACAGGGACGAAAAACTGTTTTTT.

In nucleotides, the CDR3 is TGTGCCAGCAGTTTGAGGCTGGCCTACGAGCAGTACTTC. Translating it yields CASSLRLAYEQYF. V is TRBV27 and J is TRBJ2-7; D not certain. The germline V gene encodes CDR1 MNHEY and CDR2 SMNVEV (reference sequence). V lost 3 bases and J 2 bases, leaving 8 bases between the germline ends. CDR3 size: 13 residues.

The CDR3 DNA reads as TGCGCCAGCAGTTTTATTGGGACAGGGGGCGCAGCAGATACGCAGTATTTT. It codes for CASSFIGTGGAADTQYF. This rearrangement joins TRBV5-1 to TRBJ2-3; 12 bases are shared with TRBD1. V dropped 5 bases and J dropped 4; count of bases not matched to a gene: 11. Germline assignment: CDR1 SGHRS and CDR2 YFSETQ. CDR3 length equals 17 residues.

This clone appeared a single time. The V gene is TRBV6-5, the J gene TRBJ2-7; tentative D call: TRBD2 (6 bases). Trimming left V 6 bases short and J 2 bases short, with 17 bases between. Per the germline V gene, CDR1 is MNHEY and CDR2 is SVGAGI. This CDR3 contains 15 residues. The CDR3, as DNA: TGTGCCAGCAGCGCCACAGTGGGCGGGACCTACGAGCAGTACTTC. It encodes CASSATVGGTYEQYF.

V usage is TRBV6-5 and J usage is TRBJ1-2; D perhaps matches TRBD1 (6 bases). CDR1 is MNHEY, CDR2 SVGAGI, per germline. This CDR3 has 13 amino acids. V lost 5 bases, J lost 8 bases, and 15 bases lay in between. The CDR3 sequence is CASSPQGLGGYTF. In DNA form, the CDR3 reads TGTGCCAGCAGTCCACAGGGTTTGGGCGGCTACACCTTC.

The chain carries TRBV15 and TRBJ2-7; possibly TRBD2 for D (5 bases). This CDR3 has 13 amino acids. The V gene's germline CDR1 is LNHNV and CDR2 YYDKDF (reference sequence). Trimming took 4 bases from V and 10 from J, leaving 17 bases between them. The CDR3 bases are TGTGCCACCAGCACACTAGAATATCCAACCCAGTACTTC. Its protein product is CATSTLEYPTQYF.

The chain employs TRBV30 and TRBJ1-5; 7 bases agree with TRBD1. The CDR3 is 16 residues long. The trim removed 3 bases at V and 11 bases at J, leaving 19 bases unmatched. The germline CDR1 and CDR2 sequences are GTSNPN and SVGIG (reference sequence). CDR3 in DNA: TGTGCCTGGAGCCGCCGGGACAGTTTATTGCAATCAGCCCAGCATTTT. Residues: CAWSRRDSLLQSAQHF.

The chain is built from TRBV9 and TRBJ2-3; TRBD1 is a possible D gene (5 bases). Germline V CDR1 and CDR2: SGDLS, YYNGEE. V was cut by 4 bases and J by 2 bases, with 14 bases left in between. The CDR3 sequence is 15 residues long. CDR3 nucleotides: TGTGCCAGCAGCCCAACAGGAGTATCCACAGATACGCAGTATTTT. It encodes CASSPTGVSTDTQYF.

As regards this clone: The junction differs from germline at one of its ends, possibly a read error. DNA of the CDR3: TGTTCCAGCAGTTTTGAACGCGGGACAGGCCACTACGAGCAGTACTTC. Translating gives CSSSFERGTGHYEQYF. The chain has TRBV7-9 and TRBJ2-7; 8 bases align to TRBD1. The CDR3 is 16 residues long. Germline CDR1 SEHNR, CDR2 FQNEAQ (reference sequence).

The rearrangement uses TRBV2 and TRBJ1-1; TRBD1 is a possible D gene (6 bases). CDR1 and CDR2 (germline): SNHLY, FYNNEI. This CDR3 has 14 residues. V was clipped by 6 bases and J by 2 bases, with 13 bases between them. The CDR3 sequence is CASSRQVKNTEAFF. CDR3 sequence (DNA): TGTGCCAGCAGCAGACAGGTAAAAAACACTGAAGCTTTCTTT.

The rearrangement uses TRBV5-1 and TRBJ1-1; D possibly corresponds to TRBD1 (6 bases). Germline V CDR1 and CDR2: SGHRS, YFSETQ. Deletions cut 4 bases from V and 1 base from J, with 14 bases between. The CDR3 runs to 15 residues. This chain's CDR3 is CASSVDRPSNTEAFF. CDR3 nucleotide sequence: TGCGCCAGCAGCGTAGACAGGCCGTCGAACACTGAAGCTTTCTTT.

The CDR3 nucleotides are TGTGCCAGCAGCTTAGGCCTAAGGGGGACAGGGCAGTATTTT. Its translation: CASSLGLRGTGQYF. The chain combines TRBV13 with TRBJ2-3; TRBD1 aligns across 8 bases. Germline-derived CDR1 and CDR2 are PRHDT and FYEKMQ (reference sequence). This CDR3 has 14 residues. The V and J ends lost 0 bases and 11 bases, in that order; junction bases with no gene match: 7.

This clone was picked up a small number of times. This chain joins TRBV30 and TRBJ2-1, with 7 bases fitting TRBD1. This CDR3 spans 14 amino acids. After removal of 4 bases from V and 2 bases from J, the junction contained 5 bases not matched to a gene. Germline V gene data show CDR1 as GTSNPN and CDR2 as SVGIG (reference sequence). The chain's CDR3 is CAWNEGAAYNEQFF. In DNA form, the CDR3 reads TGTGCCTGGAATGAGGGGGCCGCCTACAATGAGCAGTTCTTC.

This chain links TRBV7-9 with TRBJ1-1; no definite D call. The CDR3 has 13 amino acids. The germline CDR1 and CDR2 sequences are SEHNR and FQNEAQ (reference sequence). Trimming shortened V by 5 bases and J by 3 bases, and 10 bases separated the two germline ends. The CDR3: CASSRGIYTEAFF. DNA of the CDR3: TGTGCCAGCAGCCGCGGGATTTACACTGAAGCTTTCTTT.

In DNA, the CDR3 is TGTGCCAGCAGCTTTCGTGGACAGGGCAGCAATCAGCCCCAGCATTTT. Protein: CASSFRGQGSNQPQHF. The chain employs TRBV5-5 and TRBJ1-5; 8 bases align to TRBD1. From germline, CDR1 is SGHKS and CDR2 YYEKEE (reference sequence). The V segment lost 2 bases and the J segment 1 base; nucleotides outside the gene matches: 5. The CDR3 is made up of 16 amino acids.

This chain uses TRBV6-6 with TRBJ2-1; D perhaps matches TRBD2 (6 bases). CDR1 and CDR2 (germline): MNHNY, SVGAGI (reference sequence). The CDR3 is made up of 13 amino acids. V was cut by 4 bases and J by 13 bases, with 17 bases left in between. CDR3 in amino acids: CASSSSVGTHQFF. For the CDR3, the DNA is TGTGCCAGCAGTTCCTCGGTGGGGACTCACCAGTTCTTC.